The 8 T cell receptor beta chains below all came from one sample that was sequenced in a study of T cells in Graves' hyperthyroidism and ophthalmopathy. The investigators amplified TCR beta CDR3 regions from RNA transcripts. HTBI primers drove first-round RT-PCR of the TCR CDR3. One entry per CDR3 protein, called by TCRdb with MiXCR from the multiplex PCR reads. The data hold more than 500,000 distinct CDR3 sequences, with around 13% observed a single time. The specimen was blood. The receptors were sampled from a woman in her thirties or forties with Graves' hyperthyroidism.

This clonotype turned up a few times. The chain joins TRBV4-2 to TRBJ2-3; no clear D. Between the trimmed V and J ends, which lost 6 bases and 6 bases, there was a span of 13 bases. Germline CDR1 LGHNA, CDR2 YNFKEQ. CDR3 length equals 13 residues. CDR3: CASRTFGVDTQYF. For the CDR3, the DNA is TGTGCCAGCAGGACTTTCGGAGTTGATACGCAGTATTTT.

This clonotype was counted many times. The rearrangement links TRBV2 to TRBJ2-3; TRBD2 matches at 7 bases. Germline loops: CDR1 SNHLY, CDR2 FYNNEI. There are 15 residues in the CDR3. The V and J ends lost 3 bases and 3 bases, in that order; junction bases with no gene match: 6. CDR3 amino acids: CASSDGGTTTDTQYF. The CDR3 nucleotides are TGTGCCAGCAGTGACGGAGGGACTACTACAGATACGCAGTATTTT.

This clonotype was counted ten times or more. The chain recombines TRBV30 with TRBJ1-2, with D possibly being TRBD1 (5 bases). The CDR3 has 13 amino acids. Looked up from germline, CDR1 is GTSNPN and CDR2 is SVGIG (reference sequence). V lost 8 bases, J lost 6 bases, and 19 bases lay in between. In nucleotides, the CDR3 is TGTGCCCGGGGGGGAGAAGTAGGAAATGGCTACACCTTC. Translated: CARGGEVGNGYTF.

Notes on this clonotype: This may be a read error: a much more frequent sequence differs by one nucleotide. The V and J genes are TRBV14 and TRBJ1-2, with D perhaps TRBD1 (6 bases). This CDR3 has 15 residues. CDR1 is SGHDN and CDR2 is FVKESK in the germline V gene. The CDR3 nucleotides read TGTACCAGCAGCCTCGGACAGCAGGGGTCCTATGGCTACACCTTC. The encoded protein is CTSSLGQQGSYGYTF.

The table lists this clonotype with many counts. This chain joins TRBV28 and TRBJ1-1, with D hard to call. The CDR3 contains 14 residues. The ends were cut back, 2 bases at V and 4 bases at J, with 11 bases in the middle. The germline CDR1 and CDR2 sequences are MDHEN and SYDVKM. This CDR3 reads CASSLENRGTEAFF. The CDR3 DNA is TGTGCCAGCAGTTTAGAGAATCGGGGCACTGAAGCTTTCTTT.

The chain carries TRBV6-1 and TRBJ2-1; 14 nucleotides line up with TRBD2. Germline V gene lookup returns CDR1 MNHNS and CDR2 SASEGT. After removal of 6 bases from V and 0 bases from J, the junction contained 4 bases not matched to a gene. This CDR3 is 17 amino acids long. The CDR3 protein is CASRPGTSGSSYNEQFF. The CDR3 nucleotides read TGTGCCAGCAGACCCGGGACTAGCGGGAGCTCCTACAATGAGCAGTTCTTC.

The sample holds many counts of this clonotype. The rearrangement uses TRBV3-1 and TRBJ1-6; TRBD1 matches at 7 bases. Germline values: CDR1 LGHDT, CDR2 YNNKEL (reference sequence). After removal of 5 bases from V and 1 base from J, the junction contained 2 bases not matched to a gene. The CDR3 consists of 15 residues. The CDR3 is CASSEGASYNSPLHF. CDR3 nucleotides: TGTGCCAGCAGCGAGGGGGCGTCCTATAATTCACCCCTCCACTTT.

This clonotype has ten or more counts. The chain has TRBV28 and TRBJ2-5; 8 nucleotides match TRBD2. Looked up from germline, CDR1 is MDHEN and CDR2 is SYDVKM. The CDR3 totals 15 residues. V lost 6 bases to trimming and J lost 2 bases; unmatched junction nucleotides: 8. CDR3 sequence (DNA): TGTGCCAGCAGGACAGCGGGAGACCGGCAAGAGACCCAGTACTTC. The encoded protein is CASRTAGDRQETQYF.